Each of the 30 T cell receptor beta chains below was sequenced from the same sample in a study of regulatory T cells in long-lasting Graves disease. The sample's time point: newly diagnosed GD, antithyroid drugs for less than 3 months. PBMCs were the source of the RNA used for TCR sequencing. Libraries of TCR beta came from iRepertoire HTBI primers plus Arm-PCR of CDR3 regions. TCRdb fed the multiplex PCR reads into MiXCR, producing one record per CDR3 protein. The table has 520,000 or so distinct CDR3 sequences, around 12% seen once. The same data also went into a second study, on T cells in Graves' hyperthyroidism and ophthalmopathy.

The material was peripheral blood mononuclear cells (PBMCs), obtained at new diagnosis, from a patient treated with antithyroid drugs. Receptors were obtained from a woman between 25 and 40 years old with Graves disease.

In its sample, this clonotype was seen many times. The CDR3 coding sequence is TGTGCCAGCAGCTTAAAGTACTCCTACGAGCAGTACTTC. Amino acid sequence: CASSLKYSYEQYF. The V gene is TRBV7-2, the J gene TRBJ2-7; D gene ambiguous. This CDR3 spans 13 amino acids. The germline CDR1 and CDR2 sequences are SGHTA and FQGNSA. Deletions cut 2 bases from V and 0 bases from J, with 5 bases between.

In its sample, this clonotype was seen many times. The chain has TRBV29-1 and TRBJ2-7, with 7 bases that match TRBD1. Trimming took 6 bases from V and 1 from J; bases not matched to a gene: 6. From germline, CDR1 is SQVTM and CDR2 ANQGSEA. The CDR3 is 13 residues long. In nucleotides, the CDR3 is TGCAGCGTCAGACAGGGTCTTTCCTACGAGCAGTACTTC. Protein sequence: CSVRQGLSYEQYF.

This clonotype was seen at least ten times. The V gene is TRBV18, the J gene TRBJ2-3; D is uncertain. The CDR3 contains 12 residues. Germline CDR1 reads KGHSH; CDR2 reads LQKENI. V was trimmed by 8 bases and J by 3 bases, leaving 9 bases between them. Here the CDR3 DNA reads TGTGCCAGCAGCCCGAGGACAGATACGCAGTATTTT. It yields the protein CASSPRTDTQYF.

There are many counts of this clonotype. CDR3 sequence reads: CASSPLVQETQYF. Written as DNA, the CDR3 is TGTGCCAGTAGCCCACTAGTACAAGAGACCCAGTACTTC. The V call is TRBV19, the J call TRBJ2-5; TRBD2 is a possible D gene (5 bases). CDR1 LNHDA and CDR2 SQIVND come from the germline V gene (reference sequence). Trimming shortened V by 6 bases and J by 2 bases, and 10 bases separated the two germline ends. The CDR3 has 13 amino acids. Drawing the rest from reference TRBV19 and TRBJ2-5, the complete variable domain is DGGITQSPKYLFRKEGQNVTLSCEQNLNHDAMYWYRQDPGQGLRLIYYSQIVNDFQKGDIAEGYSVSREKKESFPLTVTSAQKNPTAFYLCASSPLVQETQYFGPGTRLLVL.

Turning to this clonotype: It differs at one base from a far larger clone, so likely a read error. J is TRBJ2-3 and V is TRBV12-3 or TRBV12-4; 13 positions match TRBD2. TRBJ2-1 matches the DNA end more closely, so the J call is doubtful. The CDR3 spans 22 residues. The chain's CDR3 is CASSGSGSLLTSGRPSGSEQFF. CDR3 bases: TGTGCCAGCAGCGGCAGTGGGTCCCTATTGACTAGCGGGAGGCCCTCGGGCAGTGAGCAGTTCTTC.

This clonotype turned up a few times. V gene TRBV20-1 combines with J gene TRBJ2-7; TRBD2 matches at 12 bases. Germline CDR1 reads DFQATT; CDR2 reads SNEGSKA (reference sequence). V dropped 0 bases and J dropped 5; count of bases not matched to a gene: 11. The length of the CDR3 is 17 residues. The CDR3 region has the DNA TGCAGTGCTAGAGATACCGGACTAGCGGGACGGAGGAACGAGCAGTACTTC. Translating it yields CSARDTGLAGRRNEQYF.

The chain has TRBV4-3 and TRBJ1-2; TRBD1 agrees at 11 bases. Germline CDR1 reads LGHNA; CDR2 reads YSLEER. This CDR3 region has 16 residues. J lost 0 bases, V lost 5 bases, and 5 bases had no gene match. The CDR3 is CASSSGQGDSNYGYTF. The CDR3 DNA sequence: TGCGCCAGCAGCTCGGGACAGGGGGATTCTAACTATGGCTACACCTTC.

This clonotype was picked up many times. The chain recombines TRBV7-9 with TRBJ2-4, with D perhaps matching TRBD1 (6 bases). The CDR3 contains 18 residues. The germline V and J ends were trimmed by 5 bases and 1 base, with 21 bases remaining between them. Germline CDR1 SEHNR, CDR2 FQNEAQ (reference sequence). The CDR3 DNA sequence: TGTGCCAGCAGCGCCTCGTCAGGACAGCAAATGGCCAAAAACATTCAGTACTTC. Its translation is CASSASSGQQMAKNIQYF.

V gene TRBV5-1 combines with J gene TRBJ2-1; 14 bases map to TRBD2. CDR3 length: 19 residues. Germline CDR1 and CDR2: SGHRS and YFSETQ. The V and J ends lost 0 bases and 4 bases, in that order; junction bases with no gene match: 9. The CDR3 reads CASSLGGLAGAFTYNEQFF. CDR3 DNA sequence: TGCGCCAGCAGCTTGGGGGGACTAGCGGGAGCCTTCACGTACAATGAGCAGTTCTTC.

Ten or more counts support this clonotype. This chain's CDR3 is CSARGPLAGSYEQYF. Here the CDR3 DNA reads TGCAGTGCTAGAGGGCCCTTAGCGGGGTCCTACGAGCAGTACTTC. This chain uses TRBV20-1 with TRBJ2-7; 8 bases map to TRBD2. V shed 1 base and J 1 base; nucleotides not matched to a gene: 6. The CDR3 has 15 amino acids. Germline CDR1 is DFQATT and CDR2 is SNEGSKA (reference sequence).

The sample holds many counts of this clonotype. The rearrangement uses TRBV7-2 and TRBJ2-7, with 13 bases fitting TRBD2. The CDR3 loop spans 16 amino acids. V shed 5 bases and J 6 bases; nucleotides not matched to a gene: 10. Germline V gene data show CDR1 as SGHTA and CDR2 as FQGNSA. The CDR3 DNA is TGTGCCAGCAGCCCGGGACTAGCGGGACCCGCGGCCGAGCAGTACTTC. Amino acid sequence: CASSPGLAGPAAEQYF.

This clonotype was observed many times. V is TRBV28 and J is TRBJ2-3, with 9 bases lining up with TRBD1. The CDR3 extends over 16 amino acids. Germline V gene sequence: CDR1 MDHEN, CDR2 SYDVKM. Trimming cost V 4 bases and J 8 bases; bases outside gene matches: 13. CDR3 loop: CASSSPGTGRGSTQYF. In DNA, the CDR3 is TGTGCCAGCAGTTCACCCGGGACAGGGAGGGGCAGTACGCAGTATTTT. The full variable domain, rest sourced from reference TRBV28 and TRBJ2-3, is DVKVTQSSRYLVKRTGEKVFLECVQDMDHENMFWYRQDPGLGLRLIYFSYDVKMKEKGDIPEGYSVSREKKERFSLILESASTNQTSMYLCASSSPGTGRGSTQYFGPGTRLTVL.

This clonotype showed up just a few times. A far larger clone is one base from this, pointing to a likely read error. This chain uses TRBV11-2 with TRBJ2-1; 8 bases line up with TRBD1. This CDR3 spans 15 amino acids. Germline values: CDR1 SGHAT, CDR2 FQNNGV. CDR3 region: CASSRDRSSYNEQLF. Written as DNA, the CDR3 is TGTGCCAGCAGTCGGGACAGGAGCTCCTACAATGAGCAGCTCTTC.

This clonotype has ten or more counts. Here the CDR3 reads CASRSDGNTEAFF. The DNA of the CDR3 is TGTGCCAGCCGATCAGACGGGAACACTGAAGCTTTCTTT. The chain uses TRBV12-3 or TRBV12-4 and TRBJ1-1, with no clear D. This CDR3 has 13 amino acids. Trimming cost V 8 bases and J 1 base, with 11 bases left between them.

The sample holds many counts of this clonotype. The chain combines TRBV12-3 or TRBV12-4 with TRBJ2-3; unclear D gene. The CDR3 is made up of 11 amino acids. V lost 3 bases, J lost 5 bases, and 3 bases lay in between. CDR3 in DNA: TGTGCCAGCAGTTTTCAAGATACGCAGTATTTT. It yields the protein CASSFQDTQYF.

This clonotype was seen at least ten times. The chain is built from TRBV13 and TRBJ2-7; D perhaps matches TRBD2 (6 bases). V lost 1 base, J lost 0 bases, and 7 bases lay in between. The CDR3 covers 14 residues. CDR1 is PRHDT and CDR2 is FYEKMQ in the germline V gene (reference sequence). CDR3 DNA: TGTGCCAGCAGCTTAGACGGGGGCTCCTACGAGCAGTACTTC. The encoded protein is CASSLDGGSYEQYF.

Ten or more counts support this clonotype. This rearrangement joins TRBV6-1 to TRBJ2-5, with D perhaps given as TRBD1 or TRBD2 (5 bases each). The CDR3 contains 14 residues. The ends were cut back, 4 bases at V and 7 bases at J, with 16 bases in the middle. The germline gives CDR1 MNHNS, CDR2 SASEGT. The CDR3 reads CASSAGTALGTQYF. The CDR3, as DNA: TGTGCCAGCAGTGCCGGGACCGCCCTTGGGACCCAGTACTTC.

In its sample, this clonotype was seen many times. The J gene is TRBJ2-5, the V gene TRBV11-1; TRBD1 agrees at 8 bases. Germline V gene data show CDR1 as SGHAT and CDR2 as FQDESV (reference sequence). The CDR3 spans 15 residues. The ends lost 4 bases at V and 2 bases at J; junction bases unmatched: 6. DNA of the CDR3: TGTGCCAGCAGCTCCAAGGACAGGGAACAAGAGACCCAGTACTTC. Its protein is CASSSKDREQETQYF.

Ten or more counts support this clonotype. The rearrangement joins TRBV27 to TRBJ2-7; 8 positions agree with TRBD2. V shed 6 bases and J 5 bases; nucleotides not matched to a gene: 12. Looked up from germline, CDR1 is MNHEY and CDR2 is SMNVEV (reference sequence). The CDR3 runs 15 residues. The CDR3 DNA reads TGTGCCAGCAGACCATTTAAGCGGGAGATCAACGAGCAGTACTTC. This translates into CASRPFKREINEQYF.

This clonotype was found many times. This chain links TRBV24-1 with TRBJ2-7; D is unclear. V was shortened by 5 bases and J by 2 bases, with 9 bases between the two germline ends. This CDR3 region has 13 residues. CDR1 KGHDR and CDR2 SFDVKD come from the germline V gene. CDR3 residues: CATSGNPPYEQYF. The CDR3 nucleotides read TGTGCCACCAGTGGGAATCCCCCCTACGAGCAGTACTTC.

The chain carries TRBV20-1 and TRBJ2-3; D is possibly TRBD2 (6 bases). Trimming pared 2 bases from V and 1 base from J, leaving 13 bases between. Germline V CDR1 and CDR2: DFQATT, SNEGSKA (reference sequence). This CDR3 is built from 15 residues. The CDR3 reads CSARSPRERTDTQYF. The CDR3 DNA reads TGCAGTGCTAGATCCCCACGGGAGCGCACAGATACGCAGTATTTT.

This clonotype was counted only a few times. This may be a read error, as it is one base from a much larger clone. V and J are TRBV20-1 and TRBJ1-2; D is perhaps TRBD1 (6 bases). This CDR3 comprises 16 residues. Germline V gene sequence: CDR1 DFQATT, CDR2 SNEGSKA (reference sequence). DNA for the CDR3: TGCAGCGCGTCGGACAGATTCCCCTTTACAATCTATGACTACACCTTC. Protein product: CSASDRFPFTIYDYTF.

This clonotype was seen more than once but under ten times. Given the absence of the conserved phenylalanine or tryptophan at the CDR3 end, a read error is likely. The limits of the CDR3 on the DNA are not certain, so only TCRdb's listed CDR3 is given. The chain has TRBV2 and TRBJ2-7; TRBD2, the table's D call, was not compared with the DNA. CDR1 is SNHLY and CDR2 is FYNNEI in the germline V gene. The CDR3 comprises 8 residues, both ends counted. The CDR3 sequence is CASIGLAG.

This clonotype was counted at least ten times. V usage is TRBV29-1 and J usage is TRBJ2-7; D is undetermined. This CDR3 comprises 11 residues. V lost 6 bases and J lost 7, with 13 bases in between. Germline V gene lookup returns CDR1 SQVTM and CDR2 ANQGSEA. In DNA, the CDR3 is TGCAGCGTCCAGTACTCTGCTGAGCAGTACTTC. Translating gives CSVQYSAEQYF.

This clonotype was seen ten or more times. This chain uses TRBV5-1 with TRBJ1-6; no clear D gene. Between the trimmed V and J ends, which lost 0 bases and 10 bases, there was a span of 11 bases. This CDR3 contains 14 residues. CDR1 SGHRS and CDR2 YFSETQ come from the germline V gene. The CDR3 bases are TGCGCCAGCAGCTTGGAGGAGGGTTGGTCACCCCTCCACTTT. Translation gives CASSLEEGWSPLHF.

The sample holds many counts of this clonotype. The V and J genes are TRBV5-1 and TRBJ2-1, with D possibly called TRBD1 or TRBD2 (7 bases each). The CDR3 extends over 16 amino acids. Germline lookup yields CDR1 SGHRS and CDR2 YFSETQ. The germline V and J ends were trimmed by 4 bases and 0 bases, with 14 bases remaining between them. CDR3 sequence (DNA): TGCGCCAGCAGCCTCACAGGGGACTACTCCTACAATGAGCAGTTCTTC. Translated: CASSLTGDYSYNEQFF.

This clonotype was picked up one time. The rearrangement joins TRBV11-2 to TRBJ1-6, with 7 bases that match TRBD1. The V segment lost 5 bases and the J segment 9 bases; nucleotides outside the gene matches: 10. The CDR3 runs to 15 residues. From germline, CDR1 is SGHAT and CDR2 FQNNGV. The CDR3 sequence: CASSPPGQSFSPLHF. CDR3 bases: TGTGCCAGCAGCCCGCCGGGACAGAGTTTTTCACCCCTCCACTTT.

This clonotype was found many times. The V call is TRBV30, the J call TRBJ1-1; D uncertain. The CDR3 is 14 residues long. Germline lookup yields CDR1 GTSNPN and CDR2 SVGIG (reference sequence). Trimming pared 5 bases from V and 1 base from J, leaving 14 bases between. The CDR3 region is CAWVVPPANTEAFF. In DNA, the CDR3 is TGTGCCTGGGTTGTGCCACCAGCGAACACTGAAGCTTTCTTT.

Written as DNA, the CDR3 is TGTGCCAGCAGCGCAGGACTAGCGGGAGCCTGGGGCTCCTACAATGAGCAGTTCTTC. Translated, it gives CASSAGLAGAWGSYNEQFF. V is TRBV7-9 and J is TRBJ2-1; 13 positions agree with TRBD2. V was clipped by 5 bases and J by 0 bases; unmatched bases: 10. CDR3 length: 19 amino acids. Germline lookup yields CDR1 SEHNR and CDR2 FQNEAQ (reference sequence). Together with reference TRBV7-9 and TRBJ2-1, the CDR3 gives the full variable domain: DTGVSQNPRHKITKRGQNVTFRCDPISEHNRLYWYRQTLGQGPEFLTYFQNEAQLEKSRLLSDRFSAERPKGSFSTLEIQRTEQGDSAMYLCASSAGLAGAWGSYNEQFFGPGTRLTVL.

The chain links TRBV7-9 to TRBJ2-3, with D tentatively TRBD2 (6 bases). The CDR3 is made up of 15 amino acids. The V and J ends lost 1 base and 6 bases respectively, with 14 bases between them. CDR1 and CDR2 (germline): SEHNR, FQNEAQ (reference sequence). The CDR3 protein is CASSLGDSSGDTQYF. Written as DNA, the CDR3 is TGTGCCAGCAGCTTAGGGGATTCGAGCGGGGATACGCAGTATTTT.